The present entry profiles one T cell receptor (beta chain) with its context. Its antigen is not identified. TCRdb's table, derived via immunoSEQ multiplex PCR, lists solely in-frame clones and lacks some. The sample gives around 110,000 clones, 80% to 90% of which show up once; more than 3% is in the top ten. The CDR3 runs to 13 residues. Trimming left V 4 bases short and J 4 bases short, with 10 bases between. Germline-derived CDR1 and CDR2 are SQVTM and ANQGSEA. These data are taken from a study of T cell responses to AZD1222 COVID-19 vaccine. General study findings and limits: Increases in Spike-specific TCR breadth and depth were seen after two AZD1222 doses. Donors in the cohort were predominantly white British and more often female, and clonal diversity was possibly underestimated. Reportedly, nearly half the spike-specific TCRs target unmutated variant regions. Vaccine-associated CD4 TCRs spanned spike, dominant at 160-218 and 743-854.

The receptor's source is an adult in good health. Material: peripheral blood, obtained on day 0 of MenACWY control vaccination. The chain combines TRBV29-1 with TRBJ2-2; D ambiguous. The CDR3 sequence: CSVVSRSTGELFF. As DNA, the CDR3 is TGCAGCGTTGTGTCCCGATCCACCGGGGAGCTGTTTTTT.